This T cell receptor beta chain was sequenced during a study of shared clonotypes between healthy human individuals. Across the whole study: CD4 naive and CD4 memory each took three plates per donor, while CD8 naive took two and CD8 memory one.

The CDR3 contains 17 residues. Germline CDR1 reads SEHNR; CDR2 reads FQNEAQ (reference sequence). Between the trimmed V and J ends, which lost 5 bases and 0 bases, there was a span of 14 bases. Using immunoSEQ multiplex PCR, the repertoire was profiled, and TCRdb retains in-frame clones only, with some absent. The sample lists some 1,400,000 clones, more than 95% occurring once. The CD4+ fraction was divided into a CD45RA+ naive subset and a CD45RA-negative memory subset. This chain joins TRBV7-9 and TRBJ2-6; D gene uncertain. The clonotype was recovered from a man aged 30 to 39 in good health. Sequencing was done on a sample of naive CD4+ T cells sorted from blood. The sample's subset: CD45RA+ positively selected. CDR3 loop: CASSPRRIGSGANVLTF. The DNA for the CDR3 is TGTGCCAGCAGCCCCCGTCGGATAGGCTCTGGGGCCAACGTCCTGACTTTC.